The entry that follows covers one TCR beta chain sequence. The V end lost 6 bases, the J end lost 2 bases, and 7 bases lay between the germline ends. The CDR3 is 12 amino acids. Germline CDR1 SEHNR, CDR2 FQNEAQ (reference sequence). Per the original data handling: Quantification of nucleated cells was approximated via reference gene primer amplification. Assay: immunoSEQ multiplex PCR; the TCRdb copy retains only in-frame clones and omits some. The V and J calls and clone size come from that table; D and trimming were worked out from the DNA. There are 200,000 or so clones in the sample; 85% occur only once, and 0.8% to 0.95% lies in the top ten. These data come from a study of blood T cell repertoires in COVID-19. Across the whole study: The study drew acute and convalescent COVID-19 samples from the United States, Italy and Spain.

The sequencing sample was made of peripheral blood. The V call is TRBV7-9, the J call TRBJ1-1; D gene ambiguous. This TCR was recovered from a man in his fifties or sixties with COVID-19, enrolled during active disease. CDR3 sequence (DNA): TGTGCCAGCAGTACAGAAAACACTGAAGCTTTCTTT. It codes for CASSTENTEAFF.